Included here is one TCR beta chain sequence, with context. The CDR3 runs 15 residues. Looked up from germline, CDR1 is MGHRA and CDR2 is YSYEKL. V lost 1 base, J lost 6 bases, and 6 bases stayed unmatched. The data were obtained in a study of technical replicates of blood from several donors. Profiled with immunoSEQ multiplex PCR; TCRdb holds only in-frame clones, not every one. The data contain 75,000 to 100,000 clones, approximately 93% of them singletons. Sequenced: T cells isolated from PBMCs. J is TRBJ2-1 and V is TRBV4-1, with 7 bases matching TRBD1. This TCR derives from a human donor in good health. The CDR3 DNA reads TGCGCCAGCAGCCAAGGCGACAGGGTTCTCAATGAGCAGTTCTTC. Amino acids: CASSQGDRVLNEQFF.